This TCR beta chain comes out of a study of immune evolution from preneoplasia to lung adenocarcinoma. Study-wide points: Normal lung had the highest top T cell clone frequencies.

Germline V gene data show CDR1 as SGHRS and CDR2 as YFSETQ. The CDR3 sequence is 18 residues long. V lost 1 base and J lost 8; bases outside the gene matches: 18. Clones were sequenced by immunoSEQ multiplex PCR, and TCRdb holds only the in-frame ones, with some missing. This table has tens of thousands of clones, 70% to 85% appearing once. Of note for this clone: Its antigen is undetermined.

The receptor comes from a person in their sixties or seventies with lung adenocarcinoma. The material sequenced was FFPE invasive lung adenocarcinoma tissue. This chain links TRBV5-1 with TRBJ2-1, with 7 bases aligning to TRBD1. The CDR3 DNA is TGCGCCAGCAGCTTGTGGGGACGGGGAAAGGGGGCCAGCGATGAGCAGTTCTTC. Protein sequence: CASSLWGRGKGASDEQFF. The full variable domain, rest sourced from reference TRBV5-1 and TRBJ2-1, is KAGVTQTPRYLIKTRGQQVTLSCSPISGHRSVSWYQQTPGQGLQFLFEYFSETQRNKGNFPGRFSGRQFSNSRSEMNVSTLELGDSALYLCASSLWGRGKGASDEQFFGPGTRLTVL.